Only one count was recorded for the clone carrying this T cell receptor beta chain. The CDR3 consists of 16 residues. The V gene's germline CDR1 is SGHTA and CDR2 FQGNSA. V was clipped by 7 bases and J by 4 bases; unmatched bases: 15. These data belong to a study of blood T cell repertoires in COVID-19. The data were produced by immunoSEQ multiplex PCR, yet TCRdb's version contains in-frame clones alone and is incomplete. The top ten clones hold approximately 8.9% of a sample with approximately 92,000 clones, around three quarters of them seen once. The sample comprised peripheral blood. The chain carries TRBV7-2 and TRBJ1-2; 7 positions match TRBD1. This sequence originates from a man aged 50 or older who had recovered from COVID-19. Here the CDR3 DNA reads TGTGCCAGCATTCGAACGAGGGGGACAGAGGTCTATGGCTACACCTTC. As protein: CASIRTRGTEVYGYTF.